Reported below is one TCR beta chain. The antigen it binds to is not known. Per-base qualities were not stored, and no clone one base away is much larger. The CDR3 holds 20 amino acids from the cysteine to the phenylalanine. Of the read, only the CDR3 DNA is kept; its 60 bases are in frame from base 1. The germline V end is reduced by 6 bases and the J end by 5 bases; junction bases left unmatched: 17. The germline V gene encodes CDR1 SGHRS and CDR2 YFSETQ. The data were taken from a study of graft-versus-host responses after intestinal transplantation (dated by TCRdb to the early 2020s). Study-level background: Multivisceral, liver-intestinal, or isolated intestinal transplants were received by the recipients. A cohort of approximately 24 intestinal transplant recipients, including one retransplant, was enrolled, and 3 patients lacking pretransplant specimens were excluded. A peak of at least 4% donor T cells among recipient peripheral blood mononuclear cells was the definition used for donor T cell macrochimerism. Every recipient was given anti-thymocyte globulin induction, followed by roughly 3 years of maintenance tacrolimus and steroids. Bulk TCR-beta CDR3 sequencing was used to track graft-versus-host and host-versus-graft alloreactive T cell clones in the graft, circulation and bone marrow after intestinal transplantation. Instead of going to the commercial service, samples from a few later patients were sequenced in-house on an Illumina MiSeq and processed with MiXCR. To identify alloreactive clones, pre-transplant mixed lymphocyte reaction products were sequenced and compared with unstimulated pre-transplant donor and recipient T cells. What the research found in general, with its limitations: GvH clones turned up in recipient bone marrow, with some appearing earlier in ileal mucosa or blood, a pattern consistent with an intestinal mucosal origin. Peak levels of circulating GvH clones were associated with declines in HvG clones early after transplant. Conclusions were limited by the relatively low number and heterogeneity of intestinal transplant patients. High GvH to HvG T cell clonal ratios were observed in the allografts of patients with donor T cell macrochimerism.

Library generation was performed with the immunoSEQ multiplex PCR assay. For most patients, genomic DNA was isolated with the Qiagen DNeasy Blood and Tissue Kit and shipped frozen to Adaptive Biotechnologies for TCR sequencing. For most patients, genomic DNA was subjected to high-throughput TCR-beta CDR3 sequencing by Adaptive Biotechnologies. The paper's data handling went like this. TCR sequencing data were retrieved from Adaptive's ImmunoSEQ software for 15 to 20 patients, whereas a few other patients were processed with MiXCR and VDJtools. To correct CD4 versus CD8 sorting errors, sequences present in both subsets at a frequency ratio below 5:1 were removed. CDR3 nucleotide sequences shared between donor and recipient were removed because their origin could not be assigned. At least 2-fold expansion over unstimulated cells and a minimum CFSE-low frequency of 0.002% (template counts) or 0.001% (read counts) were required for clones to be classified as alloreactive. A clone was considered mappable if detected in the sequenced pre-transplant spleen, lymph node, or MLR CFSE-low populations of the donor or recipient. The cumulative frequency of alloreactive clones was calculated as a percentage of all sequences, weighted by copy number. TCRdb stores this immuneACCESS table with in-frame sequences only. Part of the clones is absent; in the studies checked, under half of the shortfall reflects unresolved V genes, and no reason is known for the rest. V and J calls plus clone size are reproduced from that table; the DNA served to infer D and trimming. The sample profile shows about 50,000 clones; 80% to 95% of them were found once. Together, the top ten hold about 2.6% of the sample.

The time point tag for this specimen amounts to: cells obtained before transplantation from donor or recipient. CD3+CD4+ and CD3+CD8+ populations were FACS-sorted from unstimulated pre-transplant donor and recipient cells taken from spleen or lymph nodes. This TCR derives from a human donor who was the organ donor for an intestinal transplant. The material was unstimulated CD4+ T cells sorted from spleen or lymph node cells, obtained before transplant. The chain links TRBV5-1 with TRBJ2-1, and TRBD2 matches 16 of the central bases. CDR3 region: CASTNPGLAGGPFRNNEQFF. The nucleotide sequence is given as TGCGCCAGCACAAACCCGGGACTAGCGGGAGGGCCGTTCAGGAACAATGAGCAGTTCTTC.